This TCR beta chain was recovered during a study of T cell responses to AZD1222 COVID-19 vaccine. This clone was seen just once. As yet, its antigen is unknown. Sequenced by immunoSEQ multiplex PCR; TCRdb stores in-frame clones only, minus some. The sample has some 140,000 clones, around 90% seen once. Whole-study results and caveats: Nearly half of spike-specific TCRs reportedly go after variant regions that carry no mutations. Vaccine-related CD4 TCRs covered spike, predominating at 160-218 and 743-854. Two AZD1222 administrations were followed by greater Spike-specific TCR breadth and depth. White British donors predominated, females outnumbered males, and clonal diversity was possibly underestimated.

Germline loops: CDR1 MDHEN, CDR2 SYDVKM. The CDR3 spans 16 residues. J gave up 7 bases and V 6 bases, and 15 bases lay outside the gene matches. The chain uses TRBV28 and TRBJ1-5; TRBD1 aligns across 7 bases. The sample consisted of peripheral blood, taken on day 0 of AZD1222 vaccination. The receptor's source is an adult in good health. In nucleotides, the CDR3 is TGTGCCAGCAGGTTAAGTAGGGGGCAGGTGTGGCAGCCCCAGCATTTT. Its protein is CASRLSRGQVWQPQHF.